This T cell receptor beta chain was recorded in a study of radiotherapy plus CTLA-4 blockade in lung cancer. In the study overall: Across the patients, objective responses occurred in more than 15%, and disease control in under 40%.

Sequencing used immunoSEQ multiplex PCR; TCRdb keeps in-frame clones, though not all of them. This sample has 70,000 to 85,000 clones, with under 75% found just once. Study-wide results and limits: Following radiotherapy plus ipilimumab, tumor-derived TCR clones expanded in the blood.

With V trimmed by 4 bases and J by 2 bases, 7 bases remained unmatched. The CDR3 has 16 amino acids. Looked up from germline, CDR1 is SGDLS and CDR2 is YYNGEE. This clone was seen a few times. Its target is not known. The input for sequencing was peripheral blood, taken from a patient treated with radiotherapy plus ipilimumab. The rearrangement links TRBV9 to TRBJ2-3; 10 nucleotides match TRBD2. The receptor's source is a human donor with non-small cell lung cancer whose response to radiotherapy plus ipilimumab could not be evaluated. CDR3 amino acids: CASSISGGGFTDTQYF. CDR3 sequence (DNA): TGTGCCAGCAGCATCAGCGGGGGGGGCTTCACAGATACGCAGTATTTT.